Shown below are 12 T cell receptor beta chains from a single sample sequenced in a study of shared clonotypes between healthy human individuals. The method was immunoSEQ multiplex PCR; TCRdb's version includes in-frame clones alone and lacks a portion of them. The sample yields roughly 2.1 million clones, roughly 91% seen once. Naive CD8 populations comprised CD45RO-negative cells positively selected for CCR7, excluding terminally differentiated effector memory CD45RA+ cells. Sequenced: naive CD8+ T cells from PBMCs. The receptors here all came from a man aged 18 to 30 in good health. Some clones in this sample may be carry-over from other donors' samples.

This clone was found a few times. The chain has TRBV7-3 and TRBJ2-2; D may be TRBD2 (6 bases). The CDR3 has 16 amino acids. The V end lost 5 bases, the J end lost 3 bases, and 16 bases lay between the germline ends. The germline V gene encodes CDR1 SGHTA and CDR2 FQGTGA. CDR3 sequence: CASSPIAVGDTGELFF. In DNA, the CDR3 is TGTGCCAGCAGCCCCATAGCGGTAGGCGACACCGGGGAGCTGTTTTTT.

This clone occurred a few times. The sample has other DNA sequences that encode this CDR3 too. The chain combines TRBV19 with TRBJ2-1, with TRBD2 identical over 9 bases. The germline V gene has CDR1 LNHDA and CDR2 SQIVND (reference sequence). The junction had 2 bases not matched to a gene; V was cut back by 6 bases and J by 5 bases. The CDR3 is 13 amino acids. CDR3 bases: TGTGCCAGTAGGGCGGGAGGGAACAATGAGCAGTTCTTC. This sequence encodes CASRAGGNNEQFF. The full variable domain, with the rest looked up from reference TRBV19 and TRBJ2-1, is DGGITQSPKYLFRKEGQNVTLSCEQNLNHDAMYWYRQDPGQGLRLIYYSQIVNDFQKGDIAEGYSVSREKKESFPLTVTSAQKNPTAFYLCASRAGGNNEQFFGPGTRLTVL.

The J gene is TRBJ2-7, the V gene TRBV10-3; 7 bases fit TRBD1. The CDR3 contains 15 residues. CDR1 and CDR2 (germline): ENHRY, SYGVKD. V was clipped by 1 base and J by 3 bases; unmatched bases: 6. The CDR3, as DNA: TGTGCCATCAGTGAGTACAAGGCAGGGGGCTACGAGCAGTACTTC. It translates to CAISEYKAGGYEQYF.

The V and J genes are TRBV6-5 and TRBJ2-1; 8 nucleotides agree with TRBD2. J was trimmed by 7 bases and V by 1 base; bases with no gene match: 9. CDR1 and CDR2 (germline): MNHEY, SVGAGI. CDR3 length equals 16 residues. DNA of the CDR3: TGTGCCAGCAGTTACTTTGGGACTAGAGTTAAGAATGAGCAGTTCTTC. It encodes CASSYFGTRVKNEQFF.

The genes are TRBV7-9 and TRBJ2-7; D is undetermined. CDR1 SEHNR and CDR2 FQNEAQ come from the germline V gene (reference sequence). The V gene lost 5 bases and the J gene lost 2 bases, with 16 bases spanning the gap. This CDR3 region has 15 residues. As DNA, the CDR3 is TGTGCCAGCAGCCAAAAAGGTAGTTTAACCTACGAGCAGTACTTC. Protein sequence: CASSQKGSLTYEQYF. Variable domain in full (rest from reference TRBV7-9 and TRBJ2-7): DTGVSQNPRHKITKRGQNVTFRCDPISEHNRLYWYRQTLGQGPEFLTYFQNEAQLEKSRLLSDRFSAERPKGSFSTLEIQRTEQGDSAMYLCASSQKGSLTYEQYFGPGTRLTVT.

V is TRBV19 and J is TRBJ2-7; D remains unclear. The V end was cut by 5 bases, the J end by 0 bases, with 11 bases between. This CDR3 region has 14 residues. Germline loops: CDR1 LNHDA, CDR2 SQIVND (reference sequence). The CDR3 here is CASSADGRSYEQYF. CDR3 in DNA: TGTGCCAGTAGTGCGGACGGTCGCTCCTACGAGCAGTACTTC.

The V gene is TRBV29-1, the J gene TRBJ2-1, with TRBD2 identical over 7 bases. This CDR3 spans 13 amino acids. The germline gives CDR1 SQVTM, CDR2 ANQGSEA. Unmatched junction bases numbered 6, after V lost 6 bases and J lost 4 bases. DNA of the CDR3: TGCAGCGTGCCTAGCGGACCGTACAATGAGCAGTTCTTC. Translation: CSVPSGPYNEQFF.

About this clone: Other DNA sequences in the same sample also yield this CDR3. The rearrangement links TRBV9 to TRBJ1-1; TRBD1 might be the D (5 bases). CDR3 length: 13 amino acids. Germline CDR1 and CDR2: SGDLS and YYNGEE. V dropped 4 bases and J dropped 2 bases, with 9 bases sitting between them. The CDR3 region is CASSPGQNTEAFF. The CDR3 DNA reads TGTGCCAGCAGCCCCGGACAAAACACTGAAGCTTTCTTT.

Concerning this clone: The sample contains more than one DNA sequence encoding this CDR3. The V call is TRBV28, the J call TRBJ2-7, with 7 bases identical to TRBD1. Trimming removed 3 bases from V and 0 bases from J; junction bases left unmatched: 2. CDR3 length: 14 residues. Germline V lookup: CDR1 MDHEN, CDR2 SYDVKM. The CDR3 nucleotides are TGTGCCAGCAGTTTCCGGGACAGCTCCTACGAGCAGTACTTC. This sequence encodes CASSFRDSSYEQYF. The whole variable domain, filled in from reference TRBV28 and TRBJ2-7, reads DVKVTQSSRYLVKRTGEKVFLECVQDMDHENMFWYRQDPGLGLRLIYFSYDVKMKEKGDIPEGYSVSREKKERFSLILESASTNQTSMYLCASSFRDSSYEQYFGPGTRLTVT.

The chain combines TRBV6-5 with TRBJ1-2; D is ambiguous. Germline lookup yields CDR1 MNHEY and CDR2 SVGAGI. V gave up 0 bases and J gave up 5 bases, with 13 bases separating them. This CDR3 is built from 15 residues. CDR3 in DNA: TGTGCCAGCAGTTACTCCGGGTCAGCAAATTATGGCTACACCTTC. This sequence encodes CASSYSGSANYGYTF.

The chain links TRBV7-9 to TRBJ2-5; possible D gene TRBD2, 7 bases. The CDR3 length is 18 residues. Germline V gene data show CDR1 as SEHNR and CDR2 as FQNEAQ (reference sequence). V was cut by 4 bases and J by 9 bases, with 30 bases left in between. The CDR3 reads CASSSATGRAIIKLAQYF. The DNA for the CDR3 is TGTGCCAGCAGCTCAGCCACAGGGAGGGCCATCATAAAGTTGGCCCAGTACTTC.

This chain connects TRBV9 to TRBJ2-2, with unresolved D. Trimming removed 3 bases at V and 3 bases at J, with 9 bases between. Germline V lookup: CDR1 SGDLS, CDR2 YYNGEE. The CDR3 sequence is 14 residues long. CDR3: CASSEGGDTGELFF. Here the CDR3 DNA reads TGTGCCAGCAGCGAAGGTGGCGACACCGGGGAGCTGTTTTTT. Complete variable domain (other parts from reference TRBV9 and TRBJ2-2): DSGVTQTPKHLITATGQRVTLRCSPRSGDLSVYWYQQSLDQGLQFLIQYYNGEERAKGNILERFSAQQFPDLHSELNLSSLELGDSALYFCASSEGGDTGELFFGEGSRLTVL.